These T cell receptor beta chains were read from a single sample in a study of identical twins. TCRdb called the 5' RACE reads again in MiXCR, with one record for every CDR3 protein. The repertoire has around 480,000 distinct CDR3 sequences, approximately 14% of them found once; the top ten carry approximately 1%. These data were also reused for a study on yellow fever vaccine responses in identical twins.

The material sequenced was CD4+ T cells sorted from blood. Receptors were obtained from a woman under 30 in good health. CDR3s include the opening cysteine and the closing phenylalanine or tryptophan.

V gene | CDR3 length | CDR3 protein
TRBV19 | 16 | CASSIDWSVPTGELFF
TRBV6-4 | 14 | CASSGTSGADTQYF
TRBV20-1 | 14 | CSAPLEGRGTEQYF
TRBV28 | 17 | CASQSGTGASGANVLTF
TRBV5-1 | 14 | CASSPVGGHYEQFF
TRBV3-1 | 18 | CASSQGRTGPSGGDTQYF
TRBV3-1 | 13 | CASRGLAQETQYF
TRBV7-3 | 13 | CASSLTSYLTQYF
TRBV28 | 14 | CASSFPTGEETQYF
TRBV5-1 | 16 | CASSLGLSGTDKKLFF
TRBV2 | 12 | CASSSMSLKQFF
TRBV18 | 13 | CASSPPPNTEAFF
TRBV10-3 | 12 | CAISESGAQQYF
TRBV10-3 | 13 | CAIRLAGADTQYF
TRBV25-1 | 15 | CASSESWGLAAEQYF
TRBV27 | 13 | CASSRQGENEQFF
TRBV12-3/TRBV12-4 | 17 | CASRQTEGLADYNEQFF
TRBV11-2 | 19 | CASSKQTGSWGLLLDEQYF
TRBV11-3 | 15 | CASSTSSGIPNEQFF
TRBV20-1 | 13 | CSAKRQGAWEQYF
TRBV3-1 | 14 | CASSQTSISYEQYF
TRBV20-1 | 13 | CSARAGNNQPQHF
TRBV20-1 | 15 | CSAEPGTSNTDTQYF